These T cell receptor beta chains were read from a single sample in a study of cytotoxic CD8 clonotypes in ibrutinib-treated CLL. The repertoire was sequenced with immunoSEQ multiplex PCR; TCRdb's copy has only in-frame clones and lacks some. The sample has some 160,000 clones, approximately 77% seen once. Sequenced material: PBMCs, taken after 12 months of ibrutinib treatment. Receptors originate from a human donor with chronic lymphocytic leukemia. Both conserved end residues are part of each CDR3. Fields, in order: V gene, clone size, J gene, D gene, CDR3 protein, CDR3 DNA. A D gene is named only where the DNA matches it firmly. Clone size is stated in some rows and not others, as once, few, many or a class when expanded.

TRBV29-1	NA	TRBJ1-3	NA	CSVDTGFSGNTIYF	TGCAGCGTTGACACGGGATTTTCGGGAAACACCATATATTTT
TRBV4-3	once	TRBJ2-6	NA	CASSQAPAGPMMGANVLTF	TGCGCCAGCAGCCAAGCCCCGGCAGGGCCGATGATGGGGGCCAACGTCCTGACTTTC
TRBV7-2	NA	TRBJ2-3	NA	CASSLGSGRTDTQYF	TGTGCCAGCAGCTTAGGAAGTGGGCGCACAGATACGCAGTATTTT
TRBV5-4	NA	TRBJ2-7	NA	CASSHDRDLYEQYF	TGTGCCAGCAGCCACGACCGCGACCTATACGAGCAGTACTTC
TRBV6-5	NA	TRBJ2-7	NA	CASSYSPSGPYEQYF	TGTGCCAGCAGTTACTCTCCCAGCGGTCCCTACGAGCAGTACTTC
TRBV7-2	NA	TRBJ2-1	NA	CASSLWGESGKYNEQFF	TGTGCCAGCAGCTTATGGGGGGAGTCAGGCAAATACAATGAGCAGTTCTTC
TRBV28	few	TRBJ1-2	TRBD1	CAIRGQGIYGYTF	TGTGCCATCCGGGGACAGGGGATCTATGGCTACACCTTC
TRBV15	once	TRBJ2-7	TRBD2	CATSRDSGGYTYEQYF	TGTGCCACCAGCAGAGATAGCGGGGGGTACACCTACGAGCAGTACTTC
TRBV29-1	NA	TRBJ2-7	TRBD1	CSVSGQGLQAQYF	TGCAGCGTATCGGGACAGGGACTACAAGCGCAGTACTTC
TRBV15	NA	TRBJ2-1	TRBD2	CATSNPSGRGGSEQFF	TGTGCCACCAGTAACCCCTCGGGGCGGGGGGGCAGTGAGCAGTTCTTC
TRBV4-2	NA	TRBJ2-3	NA	CASSQGALGASGDTQYF	TGTGCCAGCAGCCAAGGGGCCCTTGGCGCGAGCGGAGATACGCAGTATTTT
TRBV10-3	NA	TRBJ1-2	NA	CAIGGGAAPYGYTF	TGTGCCATAGGGGGAGGGGCCGCCCCTTATGGCTACACCTTC
TRBV7-2	once	TRBJ2-3	TRBD2	CASSTSSGTTDTQYF	TGTGCCAGCAGCACCTCTAGCGGGACCACAGATACGCAGTATTTT
TRBV2	NA	TRBJ1-1	NA	CASNKDSLNTEAFF	TGTGCCAGCAATAAGGACAGCTTGAACACTGAAGCTTTCTTT
TRBV18	NA	TRBJ2-5	NA	CASSPTGRETQYF	TGTGCCAGCTCACCAACAGGGAGGGAGACCCAGTACTTC
TRBV30	NA	TRBJ1-2	NA	CALQLGRGYTF	TGTGCCTTGCAGTTGGGGCGAGGCTACACCTTC
TRBV28	NA	TRBJ2-2	NA	CASSFLRGSNTGELFF	TGTGCCAGCAGTTTCCTACGGGGATCGAACACCGGGGAGCTGTTTTTT
TRBV10-3	NA	TRBJ2-5	NA	CAIGLGETQYF	TGTGCCATCGGATTAGGGGAGACCCAGTACTTC
TRBV9	NA	TRBJ2-3	NA	CASSVGYSGDTQYF	TGTGCCAGCAGCGTAGGGTACTCAGGGGATACGCAGTATTTT
TRBV2	NA	TRBJ2-3	NA	CASSAKEGDTQYF	TGTGCCAGCAGTGCTAAAGAGGGAGATACGCAGTATTTT
TRBV5-1	few	TRBJ2-1	NA	CASSPLSGRGFGEQFF	TGCGCCAGCAGCCCGCTGAGTGGACGGGGGTTTGGTGAGCAGTTCTTC
TRBV27	few	TRBJ1-3	TRBD1	CASSSTTGLAGNTIYF	TGTGCCAGCAGTTCCACGACAGGGTTGGCTGGAAACACCATATATTTT
TRBV6-5	once	TRBJ1-3	NA	CASSYSGEDTIYF	TGTGCCAGCAGTTACTCTGGGGAGGACACCATATATTTT
TRBV5-1	NA	TRBJ1-3	TRBD1	CASRVTGGTGNTIYF	TGCGCCAGCAGGGTCACAGGGGGCACAGGAAACACCATATATTTT
TRBV5-1	NA	TRBJ2-3	NA	CASSFNGVSTDTQYF	TGCGCCAGCAGCTTTAACGGGGTTAGCACAGATACGCAGTATTTT
TRBV18	NA	TRBJ2-2	TRBD1	CASSPLTGQANTGELFF	TGTGCCAGCTCACCTTTAACCGGACAGGCGAACACCGGGGAGCTGTTTTTT
TRBV5-1	once	TRBJ1-4	NA	CASSPGRTNEKLFF	TGCGCCAGCAGCCCGGGACGGACTAATGAAAAACTGTTTTTT
TRBV6-5	few	TRBJ1-3	TRBD1	CASARTGAGNTIYF	TGTGCCAGCGCCCGGACAGGGGCGGGAAACACCATATATTTT
TRBV30	NA	TRBJ2-5	TRBD2	CAWGWTRETQYF	TGTGCCTGGGGATGGACTAGAGAGACCCAGTACTTC
TRBV4-1	NA	TRBJ2-3	TRBD2	CASSQETSGRKSDTQYF	TGCGCCAGCAGCCAAGAGACTAGCGGGAGGAAGTCAGATACGCAGTATTTT
TRBV18	NA	TRBJ2-7	TRBD1	CASSPGTGDPYEQYF	TGTGCCAGCTCACCTGGGACAGGGGACCCCTACGAGCAGTACTTC
TRBV9	NA	TRBJ1-2	NA	CASSETGMVGSAHGYTF	TGTGCCAGCAGCGAGACCGGGATGGTTGGGTCTGCCCATGGCTACACCTTC
TRBV30	NA	TRBJ2-1	NA	CAWTGGVSNEQFF	TGTGCCTGGACAGGGGGGGTCTCCAATGAGCAGTTCTTC
TRBV10-3	NA	TRBJ2-7	TRBD1	CAISESKTGGNEQYF	TGTGCCATCAGTGAGTCAAAGACAGGGGGCAACGAGCAGTACTTC
TRBV6-1	NA	TRBJ2-2	TRBD1	CASSGDRARRGELFF	TGTGCCAGCAGTGGGGACAGGGCTAGACGAGGGGAGCTGTTTTTT
TRBV28	NA	TRBJ1-5	NA	CASSLNQPQHF	TGTGCCAGCAGTTTAAATCAGCCCCAGCATTTT
TRBV6-5	NA	TRBJ1-2	NA	CASSTGTSGRHTF	TGTGCCAGCAGCACTGGGACGTCGGGTCGGCACACCTTC
TRBV29-1	NA	TRBJ2-5	TRBD1	CSVEDRGQETQYF	TGCAGCGTTGAGGACAGGGGGCAAGAGACCCAGTACTTC
TRBV5-1	few	TRBJ1-2	TRBD1	CASSLETGDTYGYTF	TGCGCCAGCAGCTTGGAGACAGGGGATACCTATGGCTACACCTTC
TRBV5-1	NA	TRBJ2-5	NA	CASSLNRLETQYF	TGCGCCAGCAGCTTGAACAGGTTAGAGACCCAGTACTTC
TRBV11-3	NA	TRBJ2-3	TRBD1	CASSDRTGYADTQYF	TGTGCCAGCAGCGATCGGACAGGGTACGCAGATACGCAGTATTTT
TRBV15	NA	TRBJ2-5	TRBD1	CATSRDRDRRETQYF	TGTGCCACCAGCCGGGACAGGGACCGTCGAGAGACCCAGTACTTC
TRBV7-2	NA	TRBJ1-2	NA	CASSPKHGSHYGYTF	TGTGCCAGCAGCCCCAAGCATGGCAGCCACTATGGCTACACCTTC